The rows below give T cell receptor beta chains drawn from one sample of a study of spatial heterogeneity in lung cancer. TCRdb re-called the 5' RACE reads through MiXCR, storing one row per CDR3 protein. The sample includes around 10,000 distinct CDR3 sequences, 20% to 25% seen only once; the top ten take just under 45%. Sample: PBMCs, taken at follow-up. These receptors originate from a male donor with early-stage non-small cell lung cancer. Both conserved end residues are part of each CDR3. A D gene is named only where the DNA matches it firmly. A row's size may be missing; if present it is once, few, many or a size class.

V: TRBV10-1; J: TRBJ2-2; size: medium-sized; D: TRBD2; CDR3: CASSRLAGNTGELFF; DNA: TGCGCCAGCAGTCGACTAGCGGGTAACACCGGGGAGCTGTTTTTT
V: TRBV11-3; J: TRBJ2-1; size: -; D: TRBD1; CDR3: CASSLGQGSFNEQFF; DNA: TGTGCCAGCAGCTTAGGACAGGGCAGTTTCAATGAGCAGTTCTTC
V: TRBV28; J: TRBJ2-3; size: once; D: TRBD2; CDR3: CASGGASGSKTDTQYF; DNA: TGTGCCAGCGGAGGGGCTAGCGGGAGTAAGACAGATACGCAGTATTTT
V: TRBV6-1; J: TRBJ2-7; size: many; D: -; CDR3: CASSERANYEQYF; DNA: TGTGCCAGCAGTGAGAGGGCAAACTACGAGCAGTACTTC
V: TRBV29-1; J: TRBJ2-7; size: -; D: TRBD2; CDR3: CSISVGLAVEQYF; DNA: TGCAGCATTTCTGTGGGACTAGCGGTCGAGCAGTACTTC
V: TRBV7-9; J: TRBJ2-5; size: -; D: -; CDR3: CASSFPQETQYF; DNA: TGTGCCAGCAGCTTCCCCCAAGAGACCCAGTACTTC
V: TRBV29-1; J: TRBJ1-1; size: many; D: TRBD1; CDR3: CSVGQGVPLYEAFF; DNA: TGCAGCGTTGGACAGGGAGTCCCTCTTTATGAAGCTTTCTTT
V: TRBV28; J: TRBJ1-6; size: medium-sized; D: -; CDR3: CASSYRQTDSPLHF; DNA: TGTGCCAGCAGTTACCGACAGACTGATTCACCCCTCCACTTT
V: TRBV12-3/TRBV12-4; J: TRBJ2-5; size: many; D: -; CDR3: CASRQVSETQYF; DNA: TGTGCCAGCAGGCAAGTCTCGGAGACCCAGTACTTC
V: TRBV24-1; J: TRBJ2-1; size: -; D: -; CDR3: CATSGTHRSEQFF; DNA: TGTGCCACCAGTGGGACCCACAGGAGTGAGCAGTTCTTC
V: TRBV3-1; J: TRBJ1-1; size: many; D: -; CDR3: CASTPGVGDTEAFF; DNA: TGTGCCAGCACCCCAGGGGTGGGGGACACTGAAGCTTTCTTT
V: TRBV4-3; J: TRBJ1-1; size: few; D: -; CDR3: CASSQEAELEAFF; DNA: TGCGCCAGCAGCCAAGAGGCGGAACTTGAAGCTTTCTTT
V: TRBV19; J: TRBJ1-2; size: -; D: -; CDR3: CASTPGTNYGYTF; DNA: TGTGCCAGTACCCCCGGGACCAACTATGGCTACACCTTC
V: TRBV28; J: TRBJ2-7; size: -; D: -; CDR3: CASSATLPDYEQYF; DNA: TGTGCCAGCAGTGCGACGCTTCCCGACTACGAGCAGTACTTC
V: TRBV7-8; J: TRBJ2-3; size: -; D: TRBD1; CDR3: CASSSRTGVATQYF; DNA: TGTGCCAGCAGCTCTCGGACAGGGGTGGCTACGCAGTATTTT
V: TRBV28; J: TRBJ2-5; size: large; D: -; CDR3: CASSLSGQPRETQYF; DNA: TGTGCCAGCAGCTTATCCGGACAGCCCCGAGAGACCCAGTACTTC
V: TRBV4-1; J: TRBJ1-4; size: many; D: -; CDR3: CASSHPWGFGEKLFF; DNA: TGCGCCAGCAGCCACCCCTGGGGGTTCGGTGAAAAACTGTTTTTT
V: TRBV28; J: TRBJ1-4; size: few; D: -; CDR3: CASSLDGAGNEKLFF; DNA: TGTGCCAGCAGTTTAGACGGGGCGGGTAATGAAAAACTGTTTTTT